The sequence of this TCR beta chain was determined in a study of OX40 agonist ivuxolimab in advanced cancers. General study findings and limits: Among the lowest peripheral clonal expansion occurred in 0.1-3.0 mg/kg partial responders.

With regard to this clone: Antigen unknown.

Sequencing was performed with immunoSEQ multiplex PCR; in TCRdb, only in-frame clones are kept and a portion is missing. Of 30,000 to 45,000 clones in the sample, about 81% were seen once. The V gene's germline CDR1 is SGHAT and CDR2 FQNNGV. The CDR3 runs 16 residues. This material consisted of CD4+ or CD8+ T cells sorted from blood, taken in a trial of the OX40 agonist ivuxolimab. This clonotype originated in an adult with an advanced solid tumor such as melanoma, head and neck, liver or kidney cancer. V and J are TRBV11-2 and TRBJ2-5, with 9 nucleotides matching TRBD2. Gene TRBJ2-7 matches the end of the DNA better, so the J call may be wrong. CDR3 nucleotide sequence: TGTGCCAGCAGCTTAGTACTAGCGGGTCTAAGGAACGAGCAGTACTTC. It yields the protein CASSLVLAGLRNEQYF.